One and the same sample provided the 5 T cell receptor beta chains below, sequenced in a study of blood T cell repertoires in COVID-19. TCRdb's copy holds only in-frame clones and misses some; the assay was immunoSEQ multiplex PCR. The sample lists about 98,000 clones; approximately 80% were seen once. The sequenced sample consisted of peripheral blood. Source of these receptors: a human donor in a cohort sampled during active COVID-19.

This chain uses TRBV6-5 with TRBJ1-5; D uncertain. The CDR3 runs to 12 residues. Trimming pared 8 bases from V and 0 bases from J, leaving 5 bases between. Germline V gives CDR1 MNHEY, CDR2 SVGAGI. This CDR3 is CASLNSNQPQHF. CDR3 DNA sequence: TGTGCCAGCCTTAATAGCAATCAGCCCCAGCATTTT.

The chain links TRBV18 to TRBJ1-1; no definite D call. Germline V lookup: CDR1 KGHSH, CDR2 LQKENI. V was clipped by 3 bases and J by 7 bases, with 21 bases between them. CDR3 length equals 16 residues. This chain's CDR3 is CASSPTSTAGGYEAFF. The DNA of the CDR3 is TGTGCCAGCTCACCGACCTCGACGGCCGGAGGATATGAAGCTTTCTTT.

The chain is built from TRBV4-3 and TRBJ2-1; 9 bases are a match to TRBD1. Per germline, CDR1 LGHNA and CDR2 YSLEER. V shed 2 bases, J shed 8 bases, and the junction held 4 bases outside the gene matches. The CDR3 has 14 residues. The CDR3 loop is CASSQNRGLDEQFF. The CDR3 DNA reads TGCGCCAGCAGCCAAAACAGGGGGCTAGATGAGCAGTTCTTC.

The rearrangement joins TRBV6-5 to TRBJ2-5; maybe TRBD1 (5 bases). This CDR3 is built from 15 residues. V was pared by 0 bases and J by 1 base, with 9 bases between. The germline gives CDR1 MNHEY, CDR2 SVGAGI. The CDR3 is CASSYSTDSQETQYF. The CDR3, as DNA: TGTGCCAGCAGTTACTCGACAGACAGCCAAGAGACCCAGTACTTC.

This clone was recorded a few times. The chain is built from TRBV6-5 and TRBJ1-2; no definite D call. This CDR3 has 14 amino acids. The germline CDR1 and CDR2 sequences are MNHEY and SVGAGI. V dropped 0 bases and J dropped 6 bases, with 11 bases sitting between them. The CDR3 reads CASSYSQVENGYTF. Written as DNA, the CDR3 is TGTGCCAGCAGTTACTCTCAGGTTGAAAATGGCTACACCTTC.